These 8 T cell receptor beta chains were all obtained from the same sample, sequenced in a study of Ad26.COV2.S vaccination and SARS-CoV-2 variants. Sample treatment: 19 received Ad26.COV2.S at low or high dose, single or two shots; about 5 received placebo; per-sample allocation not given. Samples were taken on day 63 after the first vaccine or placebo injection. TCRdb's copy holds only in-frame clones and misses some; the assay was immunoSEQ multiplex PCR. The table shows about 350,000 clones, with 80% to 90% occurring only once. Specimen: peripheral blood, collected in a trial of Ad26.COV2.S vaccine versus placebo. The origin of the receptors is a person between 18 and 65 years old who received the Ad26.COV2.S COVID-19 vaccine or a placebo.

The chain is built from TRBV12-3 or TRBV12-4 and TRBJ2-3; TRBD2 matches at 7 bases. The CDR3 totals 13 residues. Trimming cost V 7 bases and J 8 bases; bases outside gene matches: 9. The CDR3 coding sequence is TGTGCCAGCACTGGGGGACTAAGAGGTACGCAGTATTTT. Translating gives CASTGGLRGTQYF.

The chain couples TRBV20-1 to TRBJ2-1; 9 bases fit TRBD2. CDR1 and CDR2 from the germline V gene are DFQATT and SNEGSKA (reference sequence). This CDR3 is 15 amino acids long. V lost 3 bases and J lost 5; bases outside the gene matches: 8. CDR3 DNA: TGCAGTGCTAGTCTCGCGGGAGGGCAAGACAATGAGCAGTTCTTC. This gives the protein CSASLAGGQDNEQFF.

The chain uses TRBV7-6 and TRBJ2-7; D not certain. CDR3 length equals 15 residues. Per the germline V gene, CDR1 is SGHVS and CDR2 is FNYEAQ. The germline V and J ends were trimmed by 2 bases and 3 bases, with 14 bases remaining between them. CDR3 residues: CASSLTSVRNYEQYF. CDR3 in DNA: TGTGCCAGCAGCTTAACGAGCGTCCGGAACTACGAGCAGTACTTC.

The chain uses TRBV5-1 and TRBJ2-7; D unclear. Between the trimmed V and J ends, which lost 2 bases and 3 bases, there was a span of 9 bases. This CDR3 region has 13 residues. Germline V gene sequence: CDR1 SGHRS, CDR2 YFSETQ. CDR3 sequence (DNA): TGCGCCAGCAGCTTCGATTCGGTCTACGAGCAGTACTTC. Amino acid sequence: CASSFDSVYEQYF.

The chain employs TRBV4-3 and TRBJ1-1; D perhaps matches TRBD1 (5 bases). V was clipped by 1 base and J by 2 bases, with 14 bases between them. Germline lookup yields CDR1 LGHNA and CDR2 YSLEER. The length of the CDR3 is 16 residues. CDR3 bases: TGCGCCAGCAGCCAAGGGGCTCGGAGGGGAAACACTGAAGCTTTCTTT. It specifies CASSQGARRGNTEAFF.

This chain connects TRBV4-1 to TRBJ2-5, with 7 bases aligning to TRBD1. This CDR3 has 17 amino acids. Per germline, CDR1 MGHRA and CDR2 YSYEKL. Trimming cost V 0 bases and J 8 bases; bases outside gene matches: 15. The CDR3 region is CASSQDSGQRTAGTQYF. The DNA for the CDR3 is TGCGCCAGCAGCCAAGACTCGGGACAGCGAACTGCTGGAACCCAGTACTTC.

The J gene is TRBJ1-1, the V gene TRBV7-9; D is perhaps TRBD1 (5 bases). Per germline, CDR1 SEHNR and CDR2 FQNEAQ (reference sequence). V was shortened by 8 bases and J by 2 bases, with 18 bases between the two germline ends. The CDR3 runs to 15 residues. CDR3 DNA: TGTGCCAGCGGTACCCTCAGGGAATTAAACACTGAAGCTTTCTTT. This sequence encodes CASGTLRELNTEAFF.

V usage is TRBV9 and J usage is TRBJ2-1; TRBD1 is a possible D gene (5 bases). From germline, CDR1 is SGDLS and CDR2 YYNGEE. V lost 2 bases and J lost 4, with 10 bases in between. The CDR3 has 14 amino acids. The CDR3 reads CASSVRVSYNEQFF. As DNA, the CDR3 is TGTGCCAGCAGCGTCAGGGTATCATACAATGAGCAGTTCTTC.